Listed here is a single T cell receptor (beta chain). Its matching antigen is unknown. This sample is drawn from a study of response to subunit inactivated influenza vaccine. General study points: Authors suggested that a seasonal influenza vaccination recruits few new T cells each time.

TCRdb re-derived calls from the RT-PCR reads in MiXCR, one entry per CDR3 protein. There are a few hundred thousand distinct CDR3 sequences in the sample; around 15% occur only once, and approximately 12% lies in the top ten. This TCR came from a man aged 50-59 years who received an inactivated influenza vaccine. The sample in question was PBMCs from blood, obtained about 11 days after vaccination.

The CDR3 bases are TGTGCCAGCAGCCAAGACGAGGGAACGGGGAACATTCAGTACTTC. Amino acid sequence: CASSQDEGTGNIQYF. V usage is TRBV3-1 and J usage is TRBJ2-4; the D gene is possibly TRBD2 (5 bases). V was trimmed by 0 bases and J by 7 bases, leaving 13 bases between them. The CDR3 has 15 residues. From germline, CDR1 is LGHDT and CDR2 YNNKEL (reference sequence).